This T cell receptor beta chain came from a study of blood T cell repertoires in COVID-19. Study as a whole: From the United States, Italy and Spain came samples of acute and convalescent COVID-19. Sources were T cells, B-cell-depleted T cells, or PBMCs; the material itself was cDNA or gDNA.

This clone has only one observation. As originally analysed: For nucleated cells, counts were estimated from reference gene primer amplification. Data came from immunoSEQ multiplex PCR; TCRdb stores just in-frame clones and leaves some out. V and J calls and clone size are those listed in that table; D and trimming were worked out from the DNA. The repertoire consists of under 250,000 clones, with 80% to 90% occurring once and the leading ten covering under 0.9%. This clonotype was obtained from a man aged 35-49 years with acute or convalescent COVID-19. Sequenced sample: peripheral blood.

This CDR3 reads CASSLYLSGNTIYF. In DNA form, the CDR3 reads TGCGCCAGCAGCTTGTATCTCTCTGGAAACACCATATATTTT. The rearrangement links TRBV5-1 to TRBJ1-3; no firm D call. V was clipped by 1 base and J by 0 bases, with 5 bases between them. CDR1 is SGHRS, CDR2 YFSETQ, per germline. The CDR3 has 14 amino acids.